Listed here is a single T cell receptor (beta chain). The antigen is undetermined. The sample originates from a study of T cells in narcolepsy. Study findings and constraints: No autoreactive T cell clone sequences appeared in some memory CD4+ repertoires. Healthy controls reportedly lacked the autoreactive clonotypes serially found in patients' blood.

The CDR3 runs to 15 residues. The V and J ends lost 4 bases and 4 bases respectively, with 15 bases between them. Germline assignment: CDR1 SGHKS and CDR2 YYEKEE (reference sequence). The table came from immunoSEQ multiplex PCR; TCRdb's copy has only in-frame clones and leaves some out. Altogether tens of thousands of clones are present, about 85% being singletons, with the ten largest covering approximately 1%. The sample taken for sequencing was CD45RA- memory CD4+ T cells from PBMCs. The gene calls are TRBV5-5 and TRBJ2-1, with D tentatively TRBD1 or TRBD2 (5 bases each). This receptor was taken from a human donor with narcolepsy. CDR3 bases: TGTGCCAGCAGCCCGACAGTGGGACGGTACAATGAGCAGTTCTTC. This gives the protein CASSPTVGRYNEQFF.